This T cell receptor beta chain was captured in a study of naive and memory T cell subsets. Ligated cDNA underwent four rounds of PCR with nested alpha and beta constant region primers and SP2. TCRdb reprocessed the 5' RACE reads with MiXCR, giving one entry per CDR3 protein. The repertoire holds 60,000 or so distinct CDR3 sequences, with more than 7% as singletons. A UMI-containing oligonucleotide was joined by 3' ligation to the TCR cDNA template. In germline, CDR1 is LNHDA, CDR2 SQIVND (reference sequence). There are 16 residues in the CDR3. Trimming cost V 6 bases and J 3 bases, with 21 bases left between them.

This sequence joins TRBV19 and TRBJ2-7, with D possibly TRBD1 on 8 matching bases. The source is a male donor in good health. The CDR3 nucleotides read TGTGCCAGTAGCAGATTTGGTACAGGGGGGGACTACGAGCAGTACTTC. Protein sequence: CASSRFGTGGDYEQYF.